Below, 10 T cell receptor beta chains from the same sample are listed, as sequenced in a study of T cell responses to AZD1222 COVID-19 vaccine. The assay was immunoSEQ multiplex PCR, and TCRdb's table has in-frame clones only and misses some. The table has about 75,000 clones, about 91% seen once. The specimen comprised peripheral blood, sampled 28 days after the second dose of the MenACWY control vaccine. These receptors all come from an adult who received the MenACWY meningococcal vaccine as a control.

V and J are TRBV7-2 and TRBJ2-1; TRBD1 matches 9 bases. Looked up from germline, CDR1 is SGHTA and CDR2 is FQGNSA. The CDR3 is 15 amino acids. V lost 0 bases and J lost 7; bases outside the gene matches: 4. CDR3 DNA sequence: TGTGCCAGCAGCTTAGCGGGACAGGGTAGTAATGAGCAGTTCTTC. Its protein product is CASSLAGQGSNEQFF.

CDR3 region: CASSQVVGLRDTQYF. CDR3 sequence (DNA): TGTGCCAGCAGCCAAGTTGTAGGACTAAGGGATACGCAGTATTTT. V is TRBV14 and J is TRBJ2-3, with a tentative D call TRBD2 (6 bases). Trimming stripped 1 base from V and 6 bases from J, with 14 bases between. Germline CDR1 and CDR2: SGHDN and FVKESK. This CDR3 comprises 15 residues.

Concerning this clone itself: At the DNA level, this CDR3 is encoded by other sequences in the same sample as well. The CDR3 DNA is TGTGCCAGCAGTGATCTGGGTACCTATGGCTACACCTTC. Translation: CASSDLGTYGYTF. This chain uses TRBV2 with TRBJ1-2; D not resolved. V was shortened by 3 bases and J by 4 bases, with 9 bases between the two germline ends. The CDR3 is 13 amino acids. Germline CDR1 reads SNHLY; CDR2 reads FYNNEI.

This rearrangement joins TRBV2 to TRBJ2-1; maybe TRBD2 (5 bases). The CDR3 length is 11 residues. Trimming took off 5 bases at V and 10 bases at J, with 9 bases between the two ends. The germline V gene encodes CDR1 SNHLY and CDR2 FYNNEI. In DNA, the CDR3 is TGTGCCAGCAGTCCCCGACTAGAGCAGTTCTTC. It is translated as CASSPRLEQFF.

The chain carries TRBV5-1 and TRBJ1-1, with TRBD1 matching over 8 bases. Germline CDR1 reads SGHRS; CDR2 reads YFSETQ. The CDR3 covers 14 residues. The ends lost 8 bases at V and 5 bases at J; junction bases unmatched: 11. This CDR3 is CASPRGREETEAFF. CDR3 DNA sequence: TGCGCCAGTCCCAGGGGGCGCGAGGAAACTGAAGCTTTCTTT.

The chain's CDR3 is CASSQPGLGYTF. For the CDR3, the DNA is TGTGCCAGCTCACAGCCGGGACTTGGCTACACCTTC. The chain is built from TRBV18 and TRBJ1-2; D might be TRBD1 (5 bases). Looked up from germline, CDR1 is KGHSH and CDR2 is LQKENI. With 4 bases removed from V and 7 bases from J, the gap between germline ends came to 10 bases. CDR3 length: 12 residues. The full variable domain, in which reference TRBV18 and TRBJ1-2 provide the parts outside the CDR3, is NAGVMQNPRHLVRRRGQEARLRCSPMKGHSHVYWYRQLPEEGLKFMVYLQKENIIDESGMPKERFSAEFPKEGPSILRIQQVVRGDSAAYFCASSQPGLGYTFGSGTRLTVV.

The chain employs TRBV2 and TRBJ1-6; 9 bases map to TRBD1. The germline CDR1 and CDR2 sequences are SNHLY and FYNNEI. This CDR3 spans 17 amino acids. V gave up 10 bases and J gave up 3 bases; unmatched junction bases: 13. The CDR3 DNA follows: TGTGCCATTCTCCCGGGACAGGGAATGGGCTATAATTCACCCCTCCACTTT. Protein sequence: CAILPGQGMGYNSPLHF.

In DNA form, the CDR3 reads TGTGCCAAAATGCACAGGGGCTGGGACACTGAAGCTTTCTTT. It is translated as CAKMHRGWDTEAFF. The chain couples TRBV6-4 to TRBJ1-1, with TRBD1 identical over 7 bases. The ends lost 10 bases at V and 3 bases at J; junction bases unmatched: 11. CDR1 and CDR2 from the germline V gene are MRHNA and SNTAGT. The CDR3 loop spans 14 amino acids.

The chain combines TRBV6-1 with TRBJ1-6; D is ambiguous. The germline V gene has CDR1 MNHNS and CDR2 SASEGT. CDR3 length: 14 residues. With 3 bases removed from V and 13 bases from J, the gap between germline ends came to 16 bases. In DNA, the CDR3 is TGTGCCAGCAGTGAGGGCAGGCTGTATTTCCCCCTCCACTTT. It specifies CASSEGRLYFPLHF.

The chain joins TRBV10-3 to TRBJ1-1, with 8 nucleotides matching TRBD1. Looked up from germline, CDR1 is ENHRY and CDR2 is SYGVKD. The CDR3 totals 15 residues. With V trimmed by 2 bases and J by 3 bases, 5 bases remained unmatched. The DNA for the CDR3 is TGTGCCATCAGTGAGGGGACAGGCGCGGACACTGAAGCTTTCTTT. Its protein is CAISEGTGADTEAFF.